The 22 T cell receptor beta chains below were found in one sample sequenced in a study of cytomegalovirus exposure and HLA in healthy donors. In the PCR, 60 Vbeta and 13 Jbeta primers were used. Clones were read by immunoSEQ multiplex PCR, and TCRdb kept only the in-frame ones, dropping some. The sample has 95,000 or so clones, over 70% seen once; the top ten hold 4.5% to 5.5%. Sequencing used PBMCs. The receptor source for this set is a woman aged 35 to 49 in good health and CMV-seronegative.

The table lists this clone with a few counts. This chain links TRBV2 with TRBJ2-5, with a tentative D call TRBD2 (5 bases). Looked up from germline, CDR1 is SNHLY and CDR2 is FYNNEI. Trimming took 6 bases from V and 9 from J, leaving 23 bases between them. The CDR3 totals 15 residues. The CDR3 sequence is CASRSSPIESGAQYF. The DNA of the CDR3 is TGTGCCAGCAGGAGCTCCCCGATCGAGTCCGGGGCCCAGTACTTC.

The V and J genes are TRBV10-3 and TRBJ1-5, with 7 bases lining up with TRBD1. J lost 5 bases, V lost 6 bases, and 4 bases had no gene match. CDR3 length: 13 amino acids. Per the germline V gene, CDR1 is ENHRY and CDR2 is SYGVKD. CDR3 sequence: CAISHGTDQPQHF. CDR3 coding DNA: TGTGCCATCAGCCACGGGACAGATCAGCCCCAGCATTTT.

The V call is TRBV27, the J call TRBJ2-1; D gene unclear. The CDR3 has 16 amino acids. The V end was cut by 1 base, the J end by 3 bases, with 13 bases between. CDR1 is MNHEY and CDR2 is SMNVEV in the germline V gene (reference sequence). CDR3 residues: CASSLFGQIGYNEQFF. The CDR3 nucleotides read TGTGCCAGCAGTTTATTTGGGCAGATAGGCTACAATGAGCAGTTCTTC.

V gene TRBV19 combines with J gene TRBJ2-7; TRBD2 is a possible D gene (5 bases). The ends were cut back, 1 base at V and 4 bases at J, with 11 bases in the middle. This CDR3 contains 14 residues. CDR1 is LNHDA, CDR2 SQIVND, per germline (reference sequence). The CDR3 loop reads CASSIAPREYEQYF. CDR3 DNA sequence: TGTGCCAGTAGTATAGCGCCGAGGGAATACGAGCAGTACTTC.

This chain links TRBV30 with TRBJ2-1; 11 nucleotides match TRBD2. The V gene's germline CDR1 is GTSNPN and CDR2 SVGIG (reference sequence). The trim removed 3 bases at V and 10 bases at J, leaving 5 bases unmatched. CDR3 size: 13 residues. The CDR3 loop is CAWSPTSGGEQFF. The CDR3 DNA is TGTGCCTGGAGCCCCACTAGCGGGGGCGAGCAGTTCTTC. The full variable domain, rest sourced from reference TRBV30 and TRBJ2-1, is SQTIHQWPATLVQPVGSPLSLECTVEGTSNPNLYWYRQAAGRGLQLLFYSVGIGQISSEVPQNLSASRPQDRQFILSSKKLLLSDSGFYLCAWSPTSGGEQFFGPGTRLTVL.

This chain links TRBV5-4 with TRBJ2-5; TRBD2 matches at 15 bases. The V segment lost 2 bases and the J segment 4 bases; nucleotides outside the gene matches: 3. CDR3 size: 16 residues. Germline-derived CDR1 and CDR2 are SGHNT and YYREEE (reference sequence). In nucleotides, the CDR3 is TGTGCCAGCAGCTTAAGGACTAGCGGGGGGGGAGAGACCCAGTACTTC. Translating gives CASSLRTSGGGETQYF.

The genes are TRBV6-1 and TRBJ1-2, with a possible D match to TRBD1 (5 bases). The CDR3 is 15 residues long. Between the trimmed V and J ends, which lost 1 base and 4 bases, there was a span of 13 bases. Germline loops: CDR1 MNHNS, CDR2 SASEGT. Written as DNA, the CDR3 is TGTGCCAGCAGTGAAGAAGCCAGGGCTATCTATGGCTACACCTTC. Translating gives CASSEEARAIYGYTF.

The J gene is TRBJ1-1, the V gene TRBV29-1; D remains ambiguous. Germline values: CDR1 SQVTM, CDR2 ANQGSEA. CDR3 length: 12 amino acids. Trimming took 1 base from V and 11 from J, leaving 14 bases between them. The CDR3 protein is CSVEGPQQKAFF. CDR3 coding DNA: TGCAGCGTTGAAGGTCCCCAACAGAAGGCTTTCTTT. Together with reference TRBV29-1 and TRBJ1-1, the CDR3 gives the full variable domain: SAVISQKPSRDICQRGTSLTIQCQVDSQVTMMFWYRQQPGQSLTLIATANQGSEATYESGFVIDKFPISRPNLTFSTLTVSNMSPEDSSIYLCSVEGPQQKAFFGQGTRLTVV.

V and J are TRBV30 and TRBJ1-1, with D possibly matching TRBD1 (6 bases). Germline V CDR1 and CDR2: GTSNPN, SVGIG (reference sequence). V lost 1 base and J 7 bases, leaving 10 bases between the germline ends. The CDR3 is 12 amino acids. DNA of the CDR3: TGTGCCTGGAGTGGGACAGCCCGTGAAGCTTTCTTT. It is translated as CAWSGTAREAFF.

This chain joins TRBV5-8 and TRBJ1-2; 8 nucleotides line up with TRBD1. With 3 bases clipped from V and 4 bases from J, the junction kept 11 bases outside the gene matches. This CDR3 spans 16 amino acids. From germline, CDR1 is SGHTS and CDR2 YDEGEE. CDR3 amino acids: CASSSGATGAPYGYTF. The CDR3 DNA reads TGTGCCAGCAGCTCCGGCGCGACAGGGGCCCCCTATGGCTACACCTTC.

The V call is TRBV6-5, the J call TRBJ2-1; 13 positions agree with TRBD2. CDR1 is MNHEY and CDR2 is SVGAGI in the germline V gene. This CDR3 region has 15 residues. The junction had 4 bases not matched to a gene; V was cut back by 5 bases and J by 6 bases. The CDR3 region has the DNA TGTGCCAGCAGTCTCGGGACTAGCGGGATCAATGAGCAGTTCTTC. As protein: CASSLGTSGINEQFF.

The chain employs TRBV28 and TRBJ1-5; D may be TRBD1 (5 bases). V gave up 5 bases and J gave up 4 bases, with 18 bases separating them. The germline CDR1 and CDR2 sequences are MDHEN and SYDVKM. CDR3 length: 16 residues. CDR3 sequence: CASSPPSGTDNQPQHF. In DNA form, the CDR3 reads TGTGCCAGCAGTCCCCCCTCCGGGACTGATAATCAGCCCCAGCATTTT.

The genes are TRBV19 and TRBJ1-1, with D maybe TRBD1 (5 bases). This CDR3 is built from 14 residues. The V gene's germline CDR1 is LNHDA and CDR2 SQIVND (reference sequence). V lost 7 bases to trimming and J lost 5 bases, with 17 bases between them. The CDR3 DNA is TGTGCCAGTACCTTCTCCTCAGGGCTTACTGAAGCTTTCTTT. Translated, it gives CASTFSSGLTEAFF.

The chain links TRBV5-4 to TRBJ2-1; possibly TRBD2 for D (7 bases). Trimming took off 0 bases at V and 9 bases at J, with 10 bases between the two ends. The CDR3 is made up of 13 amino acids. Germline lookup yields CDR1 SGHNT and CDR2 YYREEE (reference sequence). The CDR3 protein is CASSLVGGAEQFF. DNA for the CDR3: TGTGCCAGCAGCTTGGTTGGGGGGGCTGAGCAGTTCTTC. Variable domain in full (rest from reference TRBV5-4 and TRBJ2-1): ETGVTQSPTHLIKTRGQQVTLRCSSQSGHNTVSWYQQALGQGPQFIFQYYREEENGRGNFPPRFSGLQFPNYSSELNVNALELDDSALYLCASSLVGGAEQFFGPGTRLTVL.

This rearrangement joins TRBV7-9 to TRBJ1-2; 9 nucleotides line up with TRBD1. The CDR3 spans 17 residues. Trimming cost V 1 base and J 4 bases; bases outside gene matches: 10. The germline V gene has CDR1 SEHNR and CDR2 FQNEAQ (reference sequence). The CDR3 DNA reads TGTGCCAGCAGCTTAGGCCGAGGACAGGGGATCAGCTATGGCTACACCTTC. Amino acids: CASSLGRGQGISYGYTF.

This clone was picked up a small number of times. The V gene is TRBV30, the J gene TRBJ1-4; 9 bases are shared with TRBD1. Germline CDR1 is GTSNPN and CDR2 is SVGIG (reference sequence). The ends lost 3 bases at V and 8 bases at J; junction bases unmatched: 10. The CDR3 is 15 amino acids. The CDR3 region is CAWRTGQGLSEKLFF. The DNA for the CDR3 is TGTGCCTGGAGGACGGGACAGGGTCTATCCGAAAAACTGTTTTTT.

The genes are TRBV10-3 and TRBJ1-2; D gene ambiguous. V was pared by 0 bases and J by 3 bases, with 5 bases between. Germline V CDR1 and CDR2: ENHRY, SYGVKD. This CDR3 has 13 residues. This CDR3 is CAISESEYYGYTF. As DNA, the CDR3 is TGTGCCATCAGTGAGTCGGAGTACTATGGCTACACCTTC.

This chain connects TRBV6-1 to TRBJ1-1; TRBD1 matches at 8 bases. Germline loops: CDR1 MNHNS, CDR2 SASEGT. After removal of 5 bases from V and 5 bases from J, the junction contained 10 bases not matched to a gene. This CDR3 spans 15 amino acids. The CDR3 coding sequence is TGTGCCAGCAGTCCCCGACAGGGGTTAGGGACTGAAGCTTTCTTT. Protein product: CASSPRQGLGTEAFF.

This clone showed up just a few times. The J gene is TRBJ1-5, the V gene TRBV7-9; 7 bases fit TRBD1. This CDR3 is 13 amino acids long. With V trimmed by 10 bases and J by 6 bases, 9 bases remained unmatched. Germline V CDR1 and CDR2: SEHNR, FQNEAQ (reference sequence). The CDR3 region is CAISTGRTQPQHF. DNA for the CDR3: TGTGCCATCTCGACAGGGAGGACTCAGCCCCAGCATTTT. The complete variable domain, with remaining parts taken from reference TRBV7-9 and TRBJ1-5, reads DTGVSQNPRHKITKRGQNVTFRCDPISEHNRLYWYRQTLGQGPEFLTYFQNEAQLEKSRLLSDRFSAERPKGSFSTLEIQRTEQGDSAMYLCAISTGRTQPQHFGDGTRLSIL.

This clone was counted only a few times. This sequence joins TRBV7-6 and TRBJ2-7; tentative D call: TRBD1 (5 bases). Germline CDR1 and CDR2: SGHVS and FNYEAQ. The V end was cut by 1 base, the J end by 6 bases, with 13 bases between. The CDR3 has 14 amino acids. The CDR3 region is CASSLGARAREQYF. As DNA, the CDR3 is TGTGCCAGCAGCTTAGGGGCCAGGGCTCGCGAGCAGTACTTC.

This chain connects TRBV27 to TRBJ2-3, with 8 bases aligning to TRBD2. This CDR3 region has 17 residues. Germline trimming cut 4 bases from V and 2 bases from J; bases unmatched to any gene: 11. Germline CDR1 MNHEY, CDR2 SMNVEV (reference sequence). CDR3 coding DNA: TGTGCCAGCAGTTCTTATCCCCCGGGGGGGCCCACAGATACGCAGTATTTT. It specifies CASSSYPPGGPTDTQYF.

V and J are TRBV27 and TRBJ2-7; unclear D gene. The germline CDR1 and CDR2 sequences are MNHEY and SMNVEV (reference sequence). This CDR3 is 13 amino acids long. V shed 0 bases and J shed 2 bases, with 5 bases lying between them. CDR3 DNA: TGTGCCAGCAGTTTATCCGAGGCCTACGAGCAGTACTTC. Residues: CASSLSEAYEQYF.